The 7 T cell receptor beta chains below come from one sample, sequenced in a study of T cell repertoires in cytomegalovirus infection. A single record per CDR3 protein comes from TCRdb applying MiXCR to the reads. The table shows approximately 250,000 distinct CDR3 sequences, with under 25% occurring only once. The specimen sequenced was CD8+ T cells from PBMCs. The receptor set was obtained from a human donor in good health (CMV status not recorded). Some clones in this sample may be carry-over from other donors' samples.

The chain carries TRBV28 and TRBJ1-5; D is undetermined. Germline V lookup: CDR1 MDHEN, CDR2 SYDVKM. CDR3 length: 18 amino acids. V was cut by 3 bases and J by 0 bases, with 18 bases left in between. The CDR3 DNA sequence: TGTGCCAGCAGTTTCCTGGCATGGCGAGTTAATAGCAATCAGCCCCAGCATTTT. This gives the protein CASSFLAWRVNSNQPQHF.

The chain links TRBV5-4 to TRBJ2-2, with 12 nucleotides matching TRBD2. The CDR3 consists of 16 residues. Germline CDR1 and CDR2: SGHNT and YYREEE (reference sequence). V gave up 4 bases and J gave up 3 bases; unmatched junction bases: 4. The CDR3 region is CASSLGLAGYTGELFF. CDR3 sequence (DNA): TGTGCCAGCAGCCTCGGACTAGCGGGGTACACCGGGGAGCTGTTTTTT.

The DNA for the CDR3 is TGTGCCAGTAGTTTCGCCTCGACCTACGAGCAGTACTTC. It specifies CASSFASTYEQYF. This chain links TRBV19 with TRBJ2-7; D is undetermined. Germline V gene data show CDR1 as LNHDA and CDR2 as SQIVND (reference sequence). The CDR3 runs 13 residues. Between the trimmed V and J ends, which lost 5 bases and 2 bases, there was a span of 10 bases.

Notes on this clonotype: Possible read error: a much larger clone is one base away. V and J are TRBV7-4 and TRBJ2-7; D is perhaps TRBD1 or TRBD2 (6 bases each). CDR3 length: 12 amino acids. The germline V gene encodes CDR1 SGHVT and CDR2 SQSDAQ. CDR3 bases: TGTGCCAGCAGCTTTGGGGGGCTCGAGCAGGACTTC. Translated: CASSFGGLEQDF.

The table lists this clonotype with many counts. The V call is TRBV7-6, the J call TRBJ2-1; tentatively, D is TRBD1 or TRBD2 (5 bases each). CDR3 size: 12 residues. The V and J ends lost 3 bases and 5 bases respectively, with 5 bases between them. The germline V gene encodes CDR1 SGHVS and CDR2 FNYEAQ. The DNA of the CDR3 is TGTGCCAGCAGCTTGGGGGACAATGAGCAGTTCTTC. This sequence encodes CASSLGDNEQFF.

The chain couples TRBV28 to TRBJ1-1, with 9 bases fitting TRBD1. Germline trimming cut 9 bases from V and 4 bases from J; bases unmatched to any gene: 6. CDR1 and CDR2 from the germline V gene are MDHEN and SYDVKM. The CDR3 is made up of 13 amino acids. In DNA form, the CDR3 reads TGTGCCAGTGGAATACAGGGGGCCACTGAAGCTTTCTTT. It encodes CASGIQGATEAFF.

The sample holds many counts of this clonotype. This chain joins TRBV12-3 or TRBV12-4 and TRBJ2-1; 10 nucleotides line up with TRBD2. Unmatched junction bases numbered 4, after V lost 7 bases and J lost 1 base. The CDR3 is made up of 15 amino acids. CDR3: CASTRTSGSYNEQFF. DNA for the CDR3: TGTGCCAGCACCCGGACTAGCGGATCCTACAATGAGCAGTTCTTC.